A selection of T cell receptor beta chains follows, all from one sample in a study of shared clonotypes between healthy human individuals. Assay: immunoSEQ multiplex PCR; the TCRdb copy retains only in-frame clones and omits some. Counted here are roughly 2 million clones, approximately 95% occurring once; the ten biggest clones make up under 0.15%. Sequencing was done on a sample of naive CD4+ T cells sorted from blood. These receptors came from a man aged 18 to 35 in good health. Both conserved end residues are part of each CDR3. A D gene is named only where the DNA matches it firmly. Not all rows give a size; the values are once, few, many and, for expanded clones, a class.

J gene	V gene	clone size	D gene	CDR3 protein	CDR3 DNA
TRBJ2-5	TRBV25-1	NA	NA	CASSGGPGETQYF	TGTGCCAGCAGTGGGGGGCCAGGGGAGACCCAGTACTTC
TRBJ1-2	TRBV7-2	NA	NA	CASSPRKSYGYTF	TGTGCCAGCAGTCCAAGAAAGAGCTATGGCTACACCTTC
TRBJ1-2	TRBV6-5	NA	NA	CASSYLVYGYTF	TGTGCCAGCAGTTACTTAGTCTATGGCTACACCTTC
TRBJ2-7	TRBV5-4	NA	TRBD2	CASSPGLDHYEQYF	TGTGCCAGCAGCCCGGGACTAGACCATTACGAGCAGTACTTC
TRBJ2-5	TRBV5-1	NA	NA	CASSLKGMGQETQYF	TGCGCCAGCAGCTTGAAGGGAATGGGCCAAGAGACCCAGTACTTC
TRBJ2-7	TRBV2	NA	TRBD1	CASSLDRALLDYEQYF	TGTGCCAGCAGCCTAGACAGGGCCCTTCTCGACTACGAGCAGTACTTC
TRBJ2-2	TRBV7-9	NA	NA	CASSLVGGELFF	TGTGCCAGCAGCTTAGTGGGCGGGGAGCTGTTTTTT
TRBJ1-5	TRBV4-1	NA	TRBD1	CASSPGQGNQPQHF	TGCGCCAGCAGCCCTGGACAGGGGAATCAGCCCCAGCATTTT
TRBJ2-3	TRBV30	NA	NA	CAWSGPGHSTDTQYF	TGTGCCTGGAGTGGACCAGGACATAGCACAGATACGCAGTATTTT
TRBJ2-1	TRBV11-2	NA	NA	CASTHSGTFSYNEQFF	TGTGCCAGCACCCACTCGGGGACTTTCTCCTACAATGAGCAGTTCTTC
TRBJ2-5	TRBV29-1	NA	NA	CSVGGSQETQYF	TGCAGCGTTGGAGGCAGCCAAGAGACCCAGTACTTC
TRBJ1-4	TRBV6-6	NA	TRBD1	CASSTGQGGEKLFF	TGTGCCAGCAGCACGGGACAGGGCGGTGAAAAACTGTTTTTT
TRBJ2-7	TRBV18	NA	NA	CASARGDVYEQYF	TGTGCCAGCGCCCGAGGGGACGTCTACGAGCAGTACTTC
TRBJ2-5	TRBV20-1	NA	NA	CSTEEGETQYF	TGCAGTACAGAAGAAGGGGAGACCCAGTACTTC
TRBJ2-7	TRBV27	NA	NA	CASSLKYWAGLTESYEQYF	TGTGCCAGCAGTTTAAAGTATTGGGCGGGGCTGACCGAATCCTACGAGCAGTACTTC
TRBJ1-6	TRBV10-1	NA	NA	CASRRGEGTYNSPLHF	TGCGCCAGCAGGAGGGGGGAGGGGACCTATAATTCACCCCTCCACTTT
TRBJ2-7	TRBV12-5	NA	NA	CASGLGGRGGEQYF	TGTGCTAGTGGTTTGGGAGGGCGTGGGGGCGAGCAGTACTTC
TRBJ1-2	TRBV10-3	NA	NA	CAIRSQTVVGNGYTF	TGTGCCATCAGAAGTCAGACAGTCGTGGGGAACGGCTACACCTTC
TRBJ1-1	TRBV2	NA	NA	CASSLKGYAEAFF	TGTGCCAGCAGTCTTAAAGGTTACGCTGAAGCTTTCTTT
TRBJ2-3	TRBV27	once	TRBD2	CATNPRGRPDTQYF	TGTGCCACCAACCCCCGCGGGAGACCAGATACGCAGTATTTT
TRBJ1-1	TRBV5-4	NA	NA	CASSYAGVNTEAFF	TGTGCCAGCAGCTATGCGGGGGTGAACACTGAAGCTTTCTTT
TRBJ2-7	TRBV27	NA	TRBD2	CKGGPSGIRSYEQYF	TGTAAAGGGGGACCTAGCGGGATACGCTCCTACGAGCAGTACTTC
TRBJ2-7	TRBV6-6	NA	NA	CASSYSIGRGTYEQYF	TGTGCCAGCAGTTACTCGATAGGGCGGGGTACCTACGAGCAGTACTTC
TRBJ2-1	TRBV7-3	NA	NA	CASSLGTRLERQFF	TGTGCCAGCAGCTTAGGGACCAGGTTGGAGCGGCAGTTCTTC
TRBJ1-2	TRBV21-1	NA	NA	CASSSPGTPGGGYTF	TGTGCCAGCAGCTCGCCAGGGACGCCGGGTGGTGGCTACACCTTC
TRBJ1-5	TRBV16	NA	NA	CASSQWASNQPQHF	TGTGCCAGCAGCCAATGGGCTAGCAATCAGCCCCAGCATTTT
TRBJ2-5	TRBV19	NA	NA	CASSIQSSRETQYF	TGTGCCAGTAGTATCCAGTCTAGCAGAGAGACCCAGTACTTC
TRBJ1-1	TRBV7-3	NA	NA	CASSSQGSTEAFF	TGTGCCAGCAGCTCCCAGGGATCCACTGAAGCTTTCTTT
TRBJ1-5	TRBV2	once	NA	CASSGRGDGSNQPQHF	TGTGCCAGCAGTGGAAGGGGCGACGGGAGCAATCAGCCCCAGCATTTT
TRBJ2-7	TRBV30	NA	TRBD2	CAWSVPLREAGYEQYF	TGTGCCTGGAGTGTACCCCTACGGGAGGCTGGGTACGAGCAGTACTTC
TRBJ2-1	TRBV2	NA	TRBD2	CASSDLAGRENEQFF	TGTGCCAGCAGTGACCTAGCGGGGCGGGAGAATGAGCAGTTCTTC
TRBJ2-1	TRBV4-3	once	TRBD2	CASSQDTSGSSYNEQFF	TGCGCCAGCAGCCAAGACACTAGCGGGAGCTCCTACAATGAGCAGTTCTTC
TRBJ2-7	TRBV7-2	NA	NA	CASSQPTVASYEQYF	TGTGCCAGCAGCCAACCGACAGTAGCCTCCTACGAGCAGTACTTC
TRBJ2-5	TRBV11-2	NA	TRBD1	CASREQQGIQETQYF	TGTGCCAGCAGAGAGCAACAGGGGATTCAAGAGACCCAGTACTTC
TRBJ1-6	TRBV30	few	NA	CAWTDGIYNSPLHF	TGTGCCTGGACCGACGGAATCTATAATTCACCCCTCCACTTT
TRBJ1-5	TRBV11-3	NA	NA	CANHQPQHF	TGTGCCAACCATCAGCCCCAGCATTTT
TRBJ2-2	TRBV27	NA	TRBD2	CASSPRGTSGTGELFF	TGTGCCAGCAGTCCGCGGGGGACTAGCGGGACCGGGGAGCTGTTTTTT
TRBJ1-4	TRBV4-1	NA	NA	CASSQDSGTPNEKLFF	TGCGCCAGCAGCCAAGATTCCGGGACACCTAATGAAAAACTGTTTTTT
TRBJ2-1	TRBV19	once	NA	CASTFGRHFNEQFF	TGTGCCAGTACTTTTGGGCGACACTTCAATGAGCAGTTCTTC
TRBJ1-2	TRBV2	NA	TRBD1	CASSWEGGKNGYTF	TGTGCCAGCAGTTGGGAAGGGGGCAAAAATGGCTACACCTTC
TRBJ2-6	TRBV7-2	NA	NA	CASSLAPGSGANVLTF	TGTGCCAGCAGCTTAGCGCCCGGCTCTGGGGCCAACGTCCTGACTTTC
TRBJ1-6	TRBV6-1	NA	NA	CASSDRVRRYYNSPLHF	TGTGCCAGCAGTGATAGGGTCAGACGCTATTATAATTCACCCCTCCACTTT
TRBJ2-2	TRBV5-4	NA	TRBD2	CASSPLAGETGELFF	TGTGCCAGCAGCCCTCTAGCGGGGGAAACCGGGGAGCTGTTTTTT
TRBJ1-6	TRBV19	NA	NA	CASRPTANNSPLHF	TGTGCCAGTAGGCCTACAGCGAATAATTCACCCCTCCACTTT
TRBJ2-3	TRBV5-4	NA	TRBD2	CASSRSGVHTDTQYF	TGTGCCAGCAGCCGTAGCGGGGTTCACACAGATACGCAGTATTTT
TRBJ1-3	TRBV5-1	NA	NA	CASSPAGPGNTIYF	TGCGCCAGCAGCCCGGCAGGGCCCGGAAACACCATATATTTT